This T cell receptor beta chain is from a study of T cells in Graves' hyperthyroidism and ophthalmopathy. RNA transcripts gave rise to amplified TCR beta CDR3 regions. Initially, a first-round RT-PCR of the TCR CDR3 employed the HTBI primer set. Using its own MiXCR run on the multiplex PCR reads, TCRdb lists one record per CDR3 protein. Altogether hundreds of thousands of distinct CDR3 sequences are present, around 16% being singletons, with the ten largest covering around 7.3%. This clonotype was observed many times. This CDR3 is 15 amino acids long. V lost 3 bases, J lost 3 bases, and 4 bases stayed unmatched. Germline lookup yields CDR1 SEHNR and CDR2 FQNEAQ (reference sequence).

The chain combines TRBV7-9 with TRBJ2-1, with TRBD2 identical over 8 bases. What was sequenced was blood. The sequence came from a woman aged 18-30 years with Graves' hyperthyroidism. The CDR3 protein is CASSFATSDYNEQFF. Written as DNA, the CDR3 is TGTGCCAGCAGCTTTGCGACTAGCGACTACAATGAGCAGTTCTTC.